This T cell receptor beta chain stems from a study of blood T cell repertoires in COVID-19. The ends lost 5 bases at V and 7 bases at J; junction bases unmatched: 12. Per germline, CDR1 LGHDT and CDR2 YNNKEL (reference sequence). The CDR3 contains 18 residues. Recovered Cohort 3 donors showed two negative PCRs, clearance, or symptom resolution. As processed by the authors: How many nucleated cells were present was estimated from reference gene primer amplification. Some clones are missing from TCRdb's copy, which holds only in-frame ones; the method was immunoSEQ multiplex PCR. V, J and clone size were drawn from that table, and D and trimming were deduced from the DNA. The table shows roughly 300,000 clones, with just over 85% occurring only once.

Input material: PBMCs or T cells enriched from blood (not recorded which). The sequence came from a man younger than 45 who had recovered from COVID-19. The genes are TRBV3-1 (or the pseudogene TRBV3-2) and TRBJ2-1; 15 bases fit TRBD2. The CDR3 nucleotides are TGTGCCAGCAGCTTCAGGACTAGCGGGGGGGGATCTGGGAATGAGCAGTTCTTC. Its translation is CASSFRTSGGGSGNEQFF.